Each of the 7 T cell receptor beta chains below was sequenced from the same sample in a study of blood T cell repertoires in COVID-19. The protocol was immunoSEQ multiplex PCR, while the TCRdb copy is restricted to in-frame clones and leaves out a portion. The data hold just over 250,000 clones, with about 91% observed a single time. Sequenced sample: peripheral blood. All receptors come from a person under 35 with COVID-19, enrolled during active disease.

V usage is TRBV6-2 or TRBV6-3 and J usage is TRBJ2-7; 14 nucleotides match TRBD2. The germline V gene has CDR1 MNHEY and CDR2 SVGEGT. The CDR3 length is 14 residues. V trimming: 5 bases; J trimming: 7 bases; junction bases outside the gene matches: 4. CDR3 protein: CASSRLAGGKEQYF. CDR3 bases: TGTGCCAGCAGTCGACTAGCGGGAGGGAAAGAGCAGTACTTC.

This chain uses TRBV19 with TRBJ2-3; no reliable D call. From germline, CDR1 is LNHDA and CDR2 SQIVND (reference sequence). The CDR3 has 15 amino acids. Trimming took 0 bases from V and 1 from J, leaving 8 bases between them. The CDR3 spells CASSIDRSRTDTQYF. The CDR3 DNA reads TGTGCCAGTAGTATAGACAGATCCCGCACAGATACGCAGTATTTT.

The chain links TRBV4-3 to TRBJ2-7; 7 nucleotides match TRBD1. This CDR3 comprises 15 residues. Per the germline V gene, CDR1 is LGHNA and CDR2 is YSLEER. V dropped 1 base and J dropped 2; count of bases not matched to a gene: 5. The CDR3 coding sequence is TGCGCCAGCAGCCAAGTTTGGCAGGGGGCCTACGAGCAGTACTTC. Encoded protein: CASSQVWQGAYEQYF.

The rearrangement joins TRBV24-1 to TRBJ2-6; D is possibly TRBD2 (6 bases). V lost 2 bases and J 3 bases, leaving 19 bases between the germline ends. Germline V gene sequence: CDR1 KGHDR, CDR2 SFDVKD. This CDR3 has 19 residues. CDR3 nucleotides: TGTGCCACCAGTGATTCGGGGGTCCTCTCTAATATTGGGGCCAACGTCCTGACTTTC. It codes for CATSDSGVLSNIGANVLTF.

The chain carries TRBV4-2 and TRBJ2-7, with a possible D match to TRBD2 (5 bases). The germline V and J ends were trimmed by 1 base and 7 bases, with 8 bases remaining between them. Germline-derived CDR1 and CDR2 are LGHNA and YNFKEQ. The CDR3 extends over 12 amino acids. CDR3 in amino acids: CASSQGPGEQYF. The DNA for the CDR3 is TGTGCCAGCAGCCAAGGACCGGGGGAGCAGTACTTC.

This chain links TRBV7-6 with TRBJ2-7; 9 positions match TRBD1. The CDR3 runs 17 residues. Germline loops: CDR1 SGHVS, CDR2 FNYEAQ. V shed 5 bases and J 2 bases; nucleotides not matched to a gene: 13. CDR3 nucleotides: TGTGCCAGCAGCGCCGTCGCCGGGACAGGGTTTACCTACGAGCAGTACTTC. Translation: CASSAVAGTGFTYEQYF.

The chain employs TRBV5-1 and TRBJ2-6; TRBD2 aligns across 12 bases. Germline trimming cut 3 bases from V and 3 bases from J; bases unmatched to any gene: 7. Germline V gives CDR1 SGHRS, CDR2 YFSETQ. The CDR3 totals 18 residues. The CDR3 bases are TGCGCCAGCAGCTACCTCGGACTAGCGGGGAGTGGGGCCAACGTCCTGACTTTC. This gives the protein CASSYLGLAGSGANVLTF. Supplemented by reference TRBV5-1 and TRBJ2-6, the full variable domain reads KAGVTQTPRYLIKTRGQQVTLSCSPISGHRSVSWYQQTPGQGLQFLFEYFSETQRNKGNFPGRFSGRQFSNSRSEMNVSTLELGDSALYLCASSYLGLAGSGANVLTFGAGSRLTVL.